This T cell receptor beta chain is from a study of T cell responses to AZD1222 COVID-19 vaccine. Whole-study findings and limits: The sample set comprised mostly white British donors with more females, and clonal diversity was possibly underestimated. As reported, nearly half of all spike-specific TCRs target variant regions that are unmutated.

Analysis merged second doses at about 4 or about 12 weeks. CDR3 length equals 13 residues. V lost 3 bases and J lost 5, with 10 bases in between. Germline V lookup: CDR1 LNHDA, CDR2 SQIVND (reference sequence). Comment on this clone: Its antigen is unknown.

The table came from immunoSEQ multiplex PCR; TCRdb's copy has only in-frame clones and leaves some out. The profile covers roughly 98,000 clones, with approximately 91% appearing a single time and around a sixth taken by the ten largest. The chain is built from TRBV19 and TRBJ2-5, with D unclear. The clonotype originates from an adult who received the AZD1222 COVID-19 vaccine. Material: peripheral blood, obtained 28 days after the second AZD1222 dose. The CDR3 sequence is CASSITRWETQYF. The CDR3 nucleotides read TGTGCCAGTAGTATCACACGCTGGGAGACCCAGTACTTC.